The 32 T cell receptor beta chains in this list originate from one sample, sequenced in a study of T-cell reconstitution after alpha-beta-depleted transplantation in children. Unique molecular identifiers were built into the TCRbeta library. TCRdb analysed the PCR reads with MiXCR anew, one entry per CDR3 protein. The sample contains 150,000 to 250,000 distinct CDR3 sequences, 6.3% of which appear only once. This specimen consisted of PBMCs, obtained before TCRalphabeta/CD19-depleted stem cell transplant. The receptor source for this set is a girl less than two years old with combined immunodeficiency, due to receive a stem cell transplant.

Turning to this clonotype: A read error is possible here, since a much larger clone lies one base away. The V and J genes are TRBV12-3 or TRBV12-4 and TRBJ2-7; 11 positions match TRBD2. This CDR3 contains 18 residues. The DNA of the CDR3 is TGTACCAGCAGTTTAGCCCGACTAGCGGGATACAGCTCCTACGAGCAGTACTTC. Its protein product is CTSSLARLAGYSSYEQYF.

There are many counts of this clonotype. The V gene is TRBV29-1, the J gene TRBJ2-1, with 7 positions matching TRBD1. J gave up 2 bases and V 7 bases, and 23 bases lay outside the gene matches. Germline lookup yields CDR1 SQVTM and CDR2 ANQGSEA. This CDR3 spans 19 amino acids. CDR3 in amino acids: CSATSPKTGNALPYNEQFF. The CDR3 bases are TGCAGCGCTACATCACCCAAGACAGGGAACGCTTTACCCTACAATGAGCAGTTCTTC.

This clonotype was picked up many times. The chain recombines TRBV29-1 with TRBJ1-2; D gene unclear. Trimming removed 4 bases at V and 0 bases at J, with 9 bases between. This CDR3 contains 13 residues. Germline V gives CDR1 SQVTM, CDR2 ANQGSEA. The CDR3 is CSVVDGANYGYTF. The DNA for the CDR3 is TGCAGCGTTGTTGACGGCGCTAACTATGGCTACACCTTC.

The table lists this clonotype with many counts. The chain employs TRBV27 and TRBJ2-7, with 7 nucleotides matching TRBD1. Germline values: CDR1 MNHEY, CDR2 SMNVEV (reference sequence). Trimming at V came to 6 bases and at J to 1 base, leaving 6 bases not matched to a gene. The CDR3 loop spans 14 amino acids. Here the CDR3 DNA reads TGTGCCAGCAGCGTGACAGGGACATCCTACGAGCAGTACTTC. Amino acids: CASSVTGTSYEQYF.

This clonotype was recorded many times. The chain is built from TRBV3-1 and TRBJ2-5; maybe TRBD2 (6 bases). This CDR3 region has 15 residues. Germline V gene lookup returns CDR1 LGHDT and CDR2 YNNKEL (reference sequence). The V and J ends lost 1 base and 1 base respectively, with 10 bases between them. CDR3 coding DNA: TGTGCCAGCAGCCAAGGGGGGGAGGTCCAAGAGACCCAGTACTTC. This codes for CASSQGGEVQETQYF.

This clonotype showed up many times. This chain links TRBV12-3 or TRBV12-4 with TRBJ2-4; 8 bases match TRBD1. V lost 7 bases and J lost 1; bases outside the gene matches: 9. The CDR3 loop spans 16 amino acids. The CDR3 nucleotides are TGTGCCAGCACCCCCACAGGGGGGTTCGCCAAAAACATTCAGTACTTC. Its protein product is CASTPTGGFAKNIQYF.

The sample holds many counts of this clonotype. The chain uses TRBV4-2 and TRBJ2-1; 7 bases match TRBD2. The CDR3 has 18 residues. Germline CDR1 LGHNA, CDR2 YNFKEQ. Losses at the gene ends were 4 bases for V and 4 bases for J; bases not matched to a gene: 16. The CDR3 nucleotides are TGTGCCAGCAGCCTCACCCTGGGAGGGACTCCTTCTTACAATGAGCAGTTCTTC. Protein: CASSLTLGGTPSYNEQFF.

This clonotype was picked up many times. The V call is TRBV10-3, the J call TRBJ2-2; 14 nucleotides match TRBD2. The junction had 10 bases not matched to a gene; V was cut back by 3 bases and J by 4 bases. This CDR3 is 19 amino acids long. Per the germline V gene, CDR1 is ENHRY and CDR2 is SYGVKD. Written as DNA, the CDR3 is TGTGCCATCAGTGACTCCGGGACTAGCGGGAGAGATCTCACCGGGGAGCTGTTTTTT. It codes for CAISDSGTSGRDLTGELFF.

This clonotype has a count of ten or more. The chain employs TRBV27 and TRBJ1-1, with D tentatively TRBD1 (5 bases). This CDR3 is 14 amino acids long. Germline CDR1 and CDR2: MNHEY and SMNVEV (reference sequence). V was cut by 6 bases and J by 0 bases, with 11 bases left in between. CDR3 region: CASSSTGLNTEAFF. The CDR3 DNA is TGTGCCAGCAGCTCCACAGGCCTGAACACTGAAGCTTTCTTT.

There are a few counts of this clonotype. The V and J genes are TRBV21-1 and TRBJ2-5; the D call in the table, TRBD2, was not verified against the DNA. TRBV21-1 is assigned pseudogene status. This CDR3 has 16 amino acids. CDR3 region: CASSKGWGRRQETQYF. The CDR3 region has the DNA TGTGCCAGCAGCAAAGGATGGGGTAGGAGGCAAGAGACCCAGTACTTC.

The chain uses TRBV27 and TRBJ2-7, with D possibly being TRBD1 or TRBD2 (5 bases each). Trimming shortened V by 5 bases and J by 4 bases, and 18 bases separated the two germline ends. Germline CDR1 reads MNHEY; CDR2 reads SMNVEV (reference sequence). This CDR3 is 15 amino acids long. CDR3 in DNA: TGTGCCAGCAGTCCCACATGGGGGACGGCTTACGAGCAGTACTTC. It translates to CASSPTWGTAYEQYF.

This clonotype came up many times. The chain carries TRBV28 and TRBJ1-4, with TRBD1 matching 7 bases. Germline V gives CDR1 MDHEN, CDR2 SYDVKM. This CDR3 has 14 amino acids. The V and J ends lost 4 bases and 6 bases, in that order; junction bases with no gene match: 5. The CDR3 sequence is CASSSSDRDEKLFF. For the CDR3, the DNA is TGTGCCAGCAGTTCGAGTGACAGGGATGAAAAACTGTTTTTT.

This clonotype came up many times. CDR3 coding DNA: TGCAGCGCCGAGGGACAGGGGGCGTCCTACGAGCAGTACTTC. Translation gives CSAEGQGASYEQYF. The rearrangement uses TRBV29-1 and TRBJ2-7; 12 bases fit TRBD1. Germline V CDR1 and CDR2: SQVTM, ANQGSEA. This CDR3 region has 14 residues. With V trimmed by 7 bases and J by 1 base, 5 bases remained unmatched.

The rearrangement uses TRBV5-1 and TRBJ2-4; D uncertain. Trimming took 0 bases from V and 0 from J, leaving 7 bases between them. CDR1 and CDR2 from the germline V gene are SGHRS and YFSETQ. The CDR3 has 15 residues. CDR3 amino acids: CASSLGQGAKNIQYF. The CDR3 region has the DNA TGCGCCAGCAGCTTGGGACAAGGAGCCAAAAACATTCAGTACTTC.

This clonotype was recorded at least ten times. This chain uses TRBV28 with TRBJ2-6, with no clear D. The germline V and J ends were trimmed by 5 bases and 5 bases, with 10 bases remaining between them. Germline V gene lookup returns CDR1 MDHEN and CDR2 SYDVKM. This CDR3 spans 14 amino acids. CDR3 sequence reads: CASSPAVRANVLTF. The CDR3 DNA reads TGTGCCAGCAGTCCGGCCGTCCGGGCCAACGTCCTGACTTTC.

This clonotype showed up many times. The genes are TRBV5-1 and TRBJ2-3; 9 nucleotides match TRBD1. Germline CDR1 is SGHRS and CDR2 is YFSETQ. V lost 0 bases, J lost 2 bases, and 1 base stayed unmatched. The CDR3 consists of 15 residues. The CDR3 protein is CASSLEQGATDTQYF. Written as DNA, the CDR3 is TGCGCCAGCAGCTTGGAACAGGGGGCCACAGATACGCAGTATTTT.

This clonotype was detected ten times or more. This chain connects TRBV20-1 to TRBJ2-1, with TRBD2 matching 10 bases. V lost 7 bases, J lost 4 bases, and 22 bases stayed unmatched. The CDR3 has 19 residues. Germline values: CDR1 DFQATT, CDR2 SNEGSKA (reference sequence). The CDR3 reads CSVVTGLAGVSGIYNEQFF. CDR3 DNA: TGCAGTGTTGTAACCGGCCTAGCGGGAGTATCTGGGATTTACAATGAGCAGTTCTTC.

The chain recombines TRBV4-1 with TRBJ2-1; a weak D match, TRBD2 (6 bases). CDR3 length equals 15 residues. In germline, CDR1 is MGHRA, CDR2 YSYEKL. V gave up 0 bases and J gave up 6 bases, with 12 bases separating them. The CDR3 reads CASSQDSLARNEQFF. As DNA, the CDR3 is TGCGCCAGCAGCCAAGACAGCCTAGCGCGCAATGAGCAGTTCTTC.

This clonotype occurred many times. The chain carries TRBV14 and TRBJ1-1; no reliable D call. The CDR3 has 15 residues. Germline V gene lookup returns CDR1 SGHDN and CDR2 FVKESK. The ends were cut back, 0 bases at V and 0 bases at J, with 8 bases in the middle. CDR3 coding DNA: TGTGCCAGCAGCCAAGAACAGTTCTTGAACACTGAAGCTTTCTTT. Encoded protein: CASSQEQFLNTEAFF.

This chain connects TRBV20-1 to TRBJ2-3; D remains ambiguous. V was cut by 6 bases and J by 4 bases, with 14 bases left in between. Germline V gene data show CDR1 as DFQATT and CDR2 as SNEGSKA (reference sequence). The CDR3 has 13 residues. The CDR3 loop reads CSAPGRAADTQYF. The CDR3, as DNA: TGCAGTGCCCCAGGTAGGGCCGCAGATACGCAGTATTTT.

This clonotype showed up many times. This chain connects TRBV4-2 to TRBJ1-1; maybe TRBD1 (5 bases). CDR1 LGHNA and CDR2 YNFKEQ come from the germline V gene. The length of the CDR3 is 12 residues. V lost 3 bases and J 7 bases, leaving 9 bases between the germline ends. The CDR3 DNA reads TGTGCCAGCAGCCATATGACAGATGAAGCTTTCTTT. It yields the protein CASSHMTDEAFF.

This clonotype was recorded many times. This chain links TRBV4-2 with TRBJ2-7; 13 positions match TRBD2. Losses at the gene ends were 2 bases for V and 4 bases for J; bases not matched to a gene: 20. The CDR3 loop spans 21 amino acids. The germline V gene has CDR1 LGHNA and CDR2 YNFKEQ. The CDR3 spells CASSQQAEGLAGQKFKYEQYF. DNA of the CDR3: TGTGCCAGCAGCCAACAGGCGGAGGGACTAGCGGGACAAAAATTTAAATACGAGCAGTACTTC.

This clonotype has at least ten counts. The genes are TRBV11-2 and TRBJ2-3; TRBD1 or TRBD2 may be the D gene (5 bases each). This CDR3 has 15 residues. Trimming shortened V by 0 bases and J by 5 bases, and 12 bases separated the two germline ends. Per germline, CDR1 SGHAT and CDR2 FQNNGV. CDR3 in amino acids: CASSLEGTLLDTQYF. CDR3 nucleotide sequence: TGTGCCAGCAGCTTAGAAGGGACCCTCCTAGATACGCAGTATTTT.

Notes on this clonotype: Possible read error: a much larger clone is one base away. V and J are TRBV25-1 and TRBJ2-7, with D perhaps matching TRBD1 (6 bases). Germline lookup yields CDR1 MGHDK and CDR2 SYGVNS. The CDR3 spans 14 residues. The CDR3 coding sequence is TGTGACAGCAGTCCCCAGGGGAGCTACTACGAGCAGTACTTC. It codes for CDSSPQGSYYEQYF.

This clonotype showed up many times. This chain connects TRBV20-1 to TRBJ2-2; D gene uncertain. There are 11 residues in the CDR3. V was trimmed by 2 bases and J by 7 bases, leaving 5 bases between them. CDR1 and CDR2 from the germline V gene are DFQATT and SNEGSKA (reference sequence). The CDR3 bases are TGCAGTGCTAGAACGGTCGGGGAGCTGTTTTTT. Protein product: CSARTVGELFF.

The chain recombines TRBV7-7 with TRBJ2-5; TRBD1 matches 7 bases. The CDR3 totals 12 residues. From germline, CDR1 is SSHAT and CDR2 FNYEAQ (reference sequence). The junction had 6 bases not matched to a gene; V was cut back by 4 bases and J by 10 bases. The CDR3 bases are TGTGCCAGCAGCTCAGGGGGAGATGACCAGTACTTC. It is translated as CASSSGGDDQYF.

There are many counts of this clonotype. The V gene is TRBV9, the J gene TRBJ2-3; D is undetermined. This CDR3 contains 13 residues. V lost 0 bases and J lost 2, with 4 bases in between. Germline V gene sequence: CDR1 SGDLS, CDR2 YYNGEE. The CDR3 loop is CASSVVPTDTQYF. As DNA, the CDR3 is TGTGCCAGCAGCGTAGTCCCCACAGATACGCAGTATTTT.

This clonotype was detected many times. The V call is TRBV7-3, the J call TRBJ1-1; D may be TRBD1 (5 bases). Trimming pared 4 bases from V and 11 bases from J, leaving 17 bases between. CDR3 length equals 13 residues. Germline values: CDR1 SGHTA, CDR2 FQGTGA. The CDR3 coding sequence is TGTGCCAGCAGCTCCGGGACTATGAGAACGGCTTTCTTT. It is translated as CASSSGTMRTAFF.

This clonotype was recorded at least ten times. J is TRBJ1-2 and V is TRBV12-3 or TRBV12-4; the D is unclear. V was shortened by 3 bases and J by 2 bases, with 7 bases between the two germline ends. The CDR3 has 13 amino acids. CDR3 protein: CASSFQENYGYTF. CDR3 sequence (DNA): TGTGCCAGCAGTTTTCAGGAAAACTATGGCTACACCTTC.

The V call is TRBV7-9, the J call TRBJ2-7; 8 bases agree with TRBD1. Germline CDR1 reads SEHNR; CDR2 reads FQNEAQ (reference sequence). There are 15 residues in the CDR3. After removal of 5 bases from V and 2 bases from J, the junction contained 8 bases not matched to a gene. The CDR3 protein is CASSERTGFPYEQYF. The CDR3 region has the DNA TGTGCCAGCAGCGAACGGACAGGGTTCCCCTACGAGCAGTACTTC.

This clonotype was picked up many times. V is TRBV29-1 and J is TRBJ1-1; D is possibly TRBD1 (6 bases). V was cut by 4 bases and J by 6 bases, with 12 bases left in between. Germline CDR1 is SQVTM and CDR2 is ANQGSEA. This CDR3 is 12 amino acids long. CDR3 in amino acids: CSVVGGAPEAFF. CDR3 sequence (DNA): TGCAGCGTTGTGGGGGGGGCCCCTGAAGCTTTCTTT.

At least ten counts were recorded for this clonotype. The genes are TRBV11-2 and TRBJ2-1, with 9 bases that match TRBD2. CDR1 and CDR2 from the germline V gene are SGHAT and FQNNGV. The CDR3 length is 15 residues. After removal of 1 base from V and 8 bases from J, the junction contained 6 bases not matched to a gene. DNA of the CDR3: TGTGCCAGCAGCTTAGGCGGGGGGGATCCATATGAGCAGTTCTTC. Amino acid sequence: CASSLGGGDPYEQFF. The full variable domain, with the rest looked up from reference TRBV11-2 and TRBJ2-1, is EAGVAQSPRYKIIEKRQSVAFWCNPISGHATLYWYQQILGQGPKLLIQFQNNGVVDDSQLPKDRFSAERLKGVDSTLKIQPAKLEDSAVYLCASSLGGGDPYEQFFGPGTRLTVL.